This T cell receptor (beta chain) was captured in a study of cytomegalovirus exposure and HLA in healthy donors. The CDR3 is 13 amino acids. Trimming left V 7 bases short and J 9 bases short, with 19 bases between. Germline loops: CDR1 SNHLY, CDR2 FYNNEI. Whole-study results and caveats: The investigators catalogued some 160 TCR beta chains as cytomegalovirus-associated. Presence/absence comparisons presumed near-even sequencing depth among donors.

Points on this clone: Its antigen is unknown.

Amplification used 60 Vbeta primers and 13 Jbeta primers. Per the original data handling: About 88 million unique TCR beta chains, about 11 million of them shared, were counted by a later analysis. Method: immunoSEQ multiplex PCR; TCRdb's copy keeps in-frame clones and lacks some. V and J calls plus clone size are reproduced from that table; the DNA served to infer D and trimming. This repertoire shows under 150,000 clones, about 85% found once; its top ten account for about 6.7%. Sequencing was carried out using PBMCs. V and J are TRBV2 and TRBJ2-7, with unresolved D. The sequence derives from a woman aged 25 to 39 in good health and CMV-seropositive. CDR3 coding DNA: TGTGCCAGCACTGTGGGTCCGGAAACGGGGCAGTACTTC. Translation: CASTVGPETGQYF.